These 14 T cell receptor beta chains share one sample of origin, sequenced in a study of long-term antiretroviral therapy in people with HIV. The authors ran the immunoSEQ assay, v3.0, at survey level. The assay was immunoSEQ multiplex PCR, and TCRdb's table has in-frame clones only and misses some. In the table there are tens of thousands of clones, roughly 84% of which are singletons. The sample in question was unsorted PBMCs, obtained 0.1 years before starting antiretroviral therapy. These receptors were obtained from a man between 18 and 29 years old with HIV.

The CDR3 protein is CASSKEPTGTGLYEQYF. The CDR3 bases are TGTGCCAGCAGCAAAGAGCCGACCGGGACAGGGCTCTACGAGCAGTACTTC. This chain uses TRBV21-1 with TRBJ2-7; the table's D call, TRBD1, has no DNA check behind it. TRBV21-1 is shown as a pseudogene. CDR3 length equals 17 residues.

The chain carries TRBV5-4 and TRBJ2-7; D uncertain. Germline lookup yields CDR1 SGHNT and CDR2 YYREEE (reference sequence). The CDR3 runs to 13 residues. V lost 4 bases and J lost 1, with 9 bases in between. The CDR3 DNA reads TGTGCCAGCAGCCCGGACGGATCCTACGAGCAGTACTTC. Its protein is CASSPDGSYEQYF. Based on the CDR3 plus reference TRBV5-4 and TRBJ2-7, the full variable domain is ETGVTQSPTHLIKTRGQQVTLRCSSQSGHNTVSWYQQALGQGPQFIFQYYREEENGRGNFPPRFSGLQFPNYSSELNVNALELDDSALYLCASSPDGSYEQYFGPGTRLTVT.

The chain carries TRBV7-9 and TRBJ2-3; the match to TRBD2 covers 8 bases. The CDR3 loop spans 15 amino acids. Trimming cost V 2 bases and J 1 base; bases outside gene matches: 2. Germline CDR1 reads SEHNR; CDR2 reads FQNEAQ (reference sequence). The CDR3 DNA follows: TGTGCCAGCAGCTTAATGCGGGAGGGCACAGATACGCAGTATTTT. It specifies CASSLMREGTDTQYF.

CDR3 nucleotide sequence: TGTGCCAGCAGCCTGGGACTAGCGGGGGGGCGGACTCTCACAGATACGCAGTATTTT. Its translation: CASSLGLAGGRTLTDTQYF. The chain joins TRBV7-2 to TRBJ2-3; 16 bases are a match to TRBD2. There are 19 residues in the CDR3. The J segment lost 2 bases and the V segment lost 5 bases, leaving 10 bases of the junction unmatched. The germline V gene has CDR1 SGHTA and CDR2 FQGNSA.

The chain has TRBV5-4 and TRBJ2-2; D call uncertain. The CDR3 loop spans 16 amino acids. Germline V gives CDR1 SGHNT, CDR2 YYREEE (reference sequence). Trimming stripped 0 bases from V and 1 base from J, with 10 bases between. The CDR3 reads CASSLALGRNTGELFF. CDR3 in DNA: TGTGCCAGCAGCTTGGCGTTGGGCAGGAACACCGGGGAGCTGTTTTTT. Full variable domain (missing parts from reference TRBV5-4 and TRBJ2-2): ETGVTQSPTHLIKTRGQQVTLRCSSQSGHNTVSWYQQALGQGPQFIFQYYREEENGRGNFPPRFSGLQFPNYSSELNVNALELDDSALYLCASSLALGRNTGELFFGEGSRLTVL.

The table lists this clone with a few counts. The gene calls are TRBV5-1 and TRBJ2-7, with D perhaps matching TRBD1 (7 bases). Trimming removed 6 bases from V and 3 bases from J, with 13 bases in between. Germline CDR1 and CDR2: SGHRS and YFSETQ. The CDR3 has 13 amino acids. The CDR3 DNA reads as TGCGCCAGCACCGCGGGACAGTTCTACGAGCAGTACTTC. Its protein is CASTAGQFYEQYF.

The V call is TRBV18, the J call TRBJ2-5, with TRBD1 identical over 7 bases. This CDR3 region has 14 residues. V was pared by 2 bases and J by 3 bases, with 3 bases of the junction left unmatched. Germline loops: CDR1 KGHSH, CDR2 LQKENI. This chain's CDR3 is CASSPKGQKETQYF. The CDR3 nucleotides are TGTGCCAGCTCACCAAAGGGACAGAAAGAGACCCAGTACTTC.

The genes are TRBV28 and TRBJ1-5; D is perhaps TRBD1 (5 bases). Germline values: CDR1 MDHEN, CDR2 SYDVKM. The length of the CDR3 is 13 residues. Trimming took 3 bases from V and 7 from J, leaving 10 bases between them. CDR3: CASSLRGQQPQHF. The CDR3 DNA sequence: TGTGCCAGCAGTTTGAGGGGCCAGCAGCCCCAGCATTTT.

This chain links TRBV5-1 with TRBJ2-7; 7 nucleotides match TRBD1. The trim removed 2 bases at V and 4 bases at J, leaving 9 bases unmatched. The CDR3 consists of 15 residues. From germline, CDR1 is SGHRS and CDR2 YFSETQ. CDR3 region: CASSLQGNMRYEQYF. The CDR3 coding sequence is TGCGCCAGCAGCTTACAGGGGAATATGAGATACGAGCAGTACTTC.

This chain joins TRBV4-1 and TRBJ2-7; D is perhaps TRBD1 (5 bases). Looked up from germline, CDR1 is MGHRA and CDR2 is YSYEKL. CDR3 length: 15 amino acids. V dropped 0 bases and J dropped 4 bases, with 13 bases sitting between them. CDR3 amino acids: CASSQDKGQGYEQYF. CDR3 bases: TGCGCCAGCAGCCAAGATAAGGGTCAGGGTTACGAGCAGTACTTC.

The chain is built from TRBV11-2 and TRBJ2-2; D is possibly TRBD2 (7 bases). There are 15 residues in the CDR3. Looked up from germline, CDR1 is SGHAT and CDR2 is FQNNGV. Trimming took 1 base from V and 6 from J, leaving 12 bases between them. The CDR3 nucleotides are TGTGCCAGCAGCTTAGTAGTAGGGGGGGCCGGGGAGCTGTTTTTT. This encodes CASSLVVGGAGELFF.

The CDR3 DNA sequence: TGCGCCAGCAGCCAAGGACAGGTCTACAATGAGCAGTTCTTC. Amino acids: CASSQGQVYNEQFF. V usage is TRBV5-1 and J usage is TRBJ2-1; 7 bases are shared with TRBD1. The trim removed 4 bases at V and 3 bases at J, leaving 4 bases unmatched. The CDR3 runs to 14 residues. In germline, CDR1 is SGHRS, CDR2 YFSETQ.

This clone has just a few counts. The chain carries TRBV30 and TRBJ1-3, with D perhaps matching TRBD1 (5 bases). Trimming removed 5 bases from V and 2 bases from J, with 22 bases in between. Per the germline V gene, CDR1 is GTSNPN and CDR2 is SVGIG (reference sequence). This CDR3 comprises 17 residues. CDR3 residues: CAWGSGDLRATGNTIYF. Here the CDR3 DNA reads TGTGCCTGGGGGTCCGGGGACCTGAGAGCCACTGGAAACACCATATATTTT.

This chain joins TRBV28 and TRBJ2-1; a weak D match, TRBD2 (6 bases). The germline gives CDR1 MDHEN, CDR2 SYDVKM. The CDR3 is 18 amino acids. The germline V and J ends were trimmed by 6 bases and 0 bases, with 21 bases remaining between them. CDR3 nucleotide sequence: TGTGCCAGCAGCCCCGCCCCGCGACTAGATCACTCCTACAATGAGCAGTTCTTC. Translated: CASSPAPRLDHSYNEQFF.